Presented here are 23 T cell receptor beta chains from one specimen sequenced in a study of blood T cell repertoires in COVID-19. Repertoires were generated with immunoSEQ multiplex PCR, while TCRdb's copy carries only in-frame clones and drops some. The table has around 100,000 clones, over 75% seen once. Specimen: peripheral blood. The receptors derive from a man aged 45-65 years with acute or convalescent COVID-19.

V usage is TRBV6-5 and J usage is TRBJ1-1; tentatively, D is TRBD1 (5 bases). With 6 bases removed from V and 7 bases from J, the gap between germline ends came to 9 bases. The CDR3 spans 11 residues. Germline V gene data show CDR1 as MNHEY and CDR2 as SVGAGI. This CDR3 is CASSRDFEAFF. For the CDR3, the DNA is TGTGCCAGCAGCAGGGATTTTGAAGCTTTCTTT.

The J gene is TRBJ1-2, the V gene TRBV7-9; D is unclear. CDR1 SEHNR and CDR2 FQNEAQ come from the germline V gene (reference sequence). V lost 6 bases to trimming and J lost 4 bases, with 21 bases between them. The CDR3 is made up of 16 amino acids. The chain's CDR3 is CASSSLAQLRGYGYTF. DNA for the CDR3: TGTGCCAGCAGTTCCTTAGCACAACTGAGAGGCTATGGCTACACCTTC.

In this sample, this clone turned up once. This chain joins TRBV23-1 and TRBJ2-4; TRBD2 aligns across 11 bases. TRBV23-1 carries the ORF label, with uncertain function. Unmatched junction bases numbered 19, after V lost 2 bases and J lost 4 bases. This CDR3 is 21 amino acids long. CDR3 nucleotides: TGCGCCAGCAGTCAACTGTTTGACAGGGCTAGCGGGAGGAGGGATAAAAACATTCAGTACTTC. This codes for CASSQLFDRASGRRDKNIQYF.

The chain is built from TRBV7-2 and TRBJ1-2; 8 bases align to TRBD1. The CDR3 has 15 amino acids. J was trimmed by 8 bases and V by 0 bases; bases with no gene match: 8. The germline gives CDR1 SGHTA, CDR2 FQGNSA. Written as DNA, the CDR3 is TGTGCCAGCAGCTTAGCTGGGGGACAGGTAAACGGCTACACCTTC. Its protein product is CASSLAGGQVNGYTF. The whole variable domain, filled in from reference TRBV7-2 and TRBJ1-2, reads GAGVSQSPSNKVTEKGKDVELRCDPISGHTALYWYRQSLGQGLEFLIYFQGNSAPDKSGLPSDRFSAERTGGSVSTLTIQRTQQEDSAVYLCASSLAGGQVNGYTFGSGTRLTVV.

This chain links TRBV11-2 with TRBJ2-5, with 8 bases that match TRBD2. Unmatched junction bases numbered 17, after V lost 1 base and J lost 4 bases. CDR1 and CDR2 from the germline V gene are SGHAT and FQNNGV. The CDR3 consists of 19 residues. CDR3 bases: TGTGCCAGCAGCTTAGGGCTAGGGGCGGGAGGCCCCTGGGGAGAGACCCAGTACTTC. This sequence encodes CASSLGLGAGGPWGETQYF.

A single count supports this clone. The gene calls are TRBV5-5 and TRBJ2-7; D is possibly TRBD2 (5 bases). V lost 1 base and J lost 0, with 17 bases in between. CDR3 length equals 17 residues. Germline CDR1 reads SGHKS; CDR2 reads YYEKEE (reference sequence). This CDR3 is CASSLFFRTGSSYEQYF. Here the CDR3 DNA reads TGTGCCAGCAGCTTGTTCTTTCGGACGGGGTCCTCCTACGAGCAGTACTTC.

The V gene is TRBV6-5, the J gene TRBJ2-1, with a possible D match to TRBD2 (6 bases). The V gene lost 2 bases and the J gene lost 8 bases, with 13 bases spanning the gap. CDR3 length equals 14 residues. Germline V gives CDR1 MNHEY, CDR2 SVGAGI. CDR3 in DNA: TGTGCCAGCAGTTACAGGGGAGGTAAGGATGAGCAGTTCTTC. Translating gives CASSYRGGKDEQFF.

CDR3 sequence reads: CASSLEGARSYEQYF. In nucleotides, the CDR3 is TGCGCCAGCAGCTTGGAAGGGGCTCGCTCCTACGAGCAGTACTTC. This chain joins TRBV5-1 and TRBJ2-7; weak D call: TRBD1 (5 bases). V was shortened by 0 bases and J by 0 bases, with 10 bases between the two germline ends. The CDR3 spans 15 residues. Looked up from germline, CDR1 is SGHRS and CDR2 is YFSETQ.

The genes are TRBV19 and TRBJ1-1; unclear D gene. This CDR3 is 15 amino acids long. CDR1 is LNHDA, CDR2 SQIVND, per germline (reference sequence). V was cut by 7 bases and J by 5 bases, with 20 bases left in between. CDR3 nucleotide sequence: TGTGCCAGTATCCTTTCTAAGGGAGGGAGAACTGAAGCTTTCTTT. This gives the protein CASILSKGGRTEAFF.

The rearrangement joins TRBV7-2 to TRBJ2-2; 10 nucleotides line up with TRBD2. Germline V gene lookup returns CDR1 SGHTA and CDR2 FQGNSA. This CDR3 region has 18 residues. J lost 0 bases, V lost 1 base, and 5 bases had no gene match. This chain's CDR3 is CASSLGGAGGPNTGELFF. For the CDR3, the DNA is TGTGCCAGCAGCTTAGGGGGAGCGGGAGGGCCGAACACCGGGGAGCTGTTTTTT. The variable domain in full, completed from reference TRBV7-2 and TRBJ2-2, reads GAGVSQSPSNKVTEKGKDVELRCDPISGHTALYWYRQSLGQGLEFLIYFQGNSAPDKSGLPSDRFSAERTGGSVSTLTIQRTQQEDSAVYLCASSLGGAGGPNTGELFFGEGSRLTVL.

The chain carries TRBV20-1 and TRBJ1-6; D perhaps matches TRBD1 (6 bases). The CDR3 runs to 16 residues. The germline V and J ends were trimmed by 3 bases and 0 bases, with 12 bases remaining between them. Germline V gene data show CDR1 as DFQATT and CDR2 as SNEGSKA (reference sequence). The CDR3 DNA reads as TGCAGTGCTAGTCCCCTACAGGGCTCCTATAATTCACCCCTCCACTTT. It translates to CSASPLQGSYNSPLHF.

This chain links TRBV29-1 with TRBJ2-7; 7 bases match TRBD1. J was trimmed by 5 bases and V by 3 bases; bases with no gene match: 10. Germline CDR1 SQVTM, CDR2 ANQGSEA. The CDR3 is 14 residues long. The CDR3 protein is CSVDRTGGLDEQYF. The CDR3, as DNA: TGCAGCGTTGATAGGACAGGTGGACTCGACGAGCAGTACTTC.

The chain recombines TRBV3-1 (or the pseudogene TRBV3-2) with TRBJ2-5; 9 bases line up with TRBD2. Germline lookup yields CDR1 LGHDT and CDR2 YNNKEL (reference sequence). With V trimmed by 0 bases and J by 7 bases, 6 bases remained unmatched. This CDR3 has 15 residues. The CDR3, as DNA: TGTGCCAGCAGCCAAGATCTAGCGGGGTGGGGGACCCAGTACTTC. The encoded protein is CASSQDLAGWGTQYF.

The chain is built from TRBV18 and TRBJ2-5; the D is unclear. The V and J ends lost 8 bases and 5 bases respectively, with 15 bases between them. Per germline, CDR1 KGHSH and CDR2 LQKENI. The CDR3 has 13 residues. CDR3: CASTHVPRETQYF. In nucleotides, the CDR3 is TGTGCCAGCACCCACGTCCCTAGGGAGACCCAGTACTTC.

This clone has a single count. The chain links TRBV19 to TRBJ2-3; TRBD2 agrees at 11 bases. The CDR3 has 15 residues. Germline CDR1 LNHDA, CDR2 SQIVND (reference sequence). The ends lost 5 bases at V and 8 bases at J; junction bases unmatched: 9. CDR3 loop: CASSGDSGRAGTQYF. The CDR3 DNA reads as TGTGCCAGTAGTGGCGATAGCGGGAGGGCCGGTACGCAGTATTTT.

The V and J genes are TRBV4-1 and TRBJ2-3; D uncertain. Trimming stripped 1 base from V and 0 bases from J, with 8 bases between. There are 15 residues in the CDR3. Germline assignment: CDR1 MGHRA and CDR2 YSYEKL. The CDR3 nucleotides are TGCGCCAGCAGCCAAGGAGGAACTAGCACAGATACGCAGTATTTT. This sequence encodes CASSQGGTSTDTQYF.

The chain carries TRBV5-1 and TRBJ1-1; 7 bases align to TRBD1. CDR3 length: 15 amino acids. CDR1 is SGHRS and CDR2 is YFSETQ in the germline V gene. V dropped 4 bases and J dropped 6; count of bases not matched to a gene: 12. CDR3 DNA sequence: TGCGCCAGCAGCCTCGGACCAGGGGGGAGTTCTGAAGCTTTCTTT. It specifies CASSLGPGGSSEAFF.

The V call is TRBV10-3, the J call TRBJ2-1, with unresolved D. Trimming removed 3 bases at V and 11 bases at J, with 11 bases between. There are 12 residues in the CDR3. The germline CDR1 and CDR2 sequences are ENHRY and SYGVKD. CDR3 residues: CAISEGGNQQFF. In DNA, the CDR3 is TGTGCCATCAGTGAAGGCGGTAACCAGCAGTTCTTC.

This chain joins TRBV5-1 and TRBJ2-5, with 8 bases identical to TRBD1. The CDR3 loop spans 14 amino acids. CDR1 and CDR2 from the germline V gene are SGHRS and YFSETQ. The V gene end was trimmed by 5 bases and the J gene end by 4 bases; junction bases not matched to a gene: 7. The CDR3: CASRPTGGPETQYF. In DNA form, the CDR3 reads TGCGCCAGCAGACCTACAGGGGGGCCAGAGACCCAGTACTTC.

The genes are TRBV7-9 and TRBJ2-1; 11 bases match TRBD2. Germline V gives CDR1 SEHNR, CDR2 FQNEAQ (reference sequence). This CDR3 is built from 16 residues. V gave up 0 bases and J gave up 3 bases; unmatched junction bases: 1. The CDR3: CASSLALAGGYNEQFF. The CDR3, as DNA: TGTGCCAGCAGCTTAGCTCTAGCGGGAGGCTACAATGAGCAGTTCTTC.

This chain links TRBV4-1 with TRBJ1-1; D is perhaps TRBD1 (6 bases). CDR1 is MGHRA and CDR2 is YSYEKL in the germline V gene. The V gene lost 1 base and the J gene lost 0 bases, with 15 bases spanning the gap. The CDR3 contains 17 residues. CDR3 region: CASSQGVMGQLNTEAFF. In DNA form, the CDR3 reads TGCGCCAGCAGCCAAGGTGTTATGGGACAACTGAACACTGAAGCTTTCTTT.

The chain employs TRBV2 and TRBJ2-7; 11 nucleotides match TRBD2. The trim removed 6 bases at V and 5 bases at J, leaving 3 bases unmatched. This CDR3 contains 13 residues. Germline assignment: CDR1 SNHLY and CDR2 FYNNEI. The CDR3 protein is CASSPSGRHEQYF. The CDR3 DNA follows: TGTGCCAGCAGCCCTAGCGGGAGGCACGAGCAGTACTTC.

The chain uses TRBV9 and TRBJ1-3; TRBD1 agrees at 7 bases. The CDR3 is made up of 16 amino acids. Germline V lookup: CDR1 SGDLS, CDR2 YYNGEE. The V gene end was trimmed by 4 bases and the J gene end by 2 bases; junction bases not matched to a gene: 9. CDR3 loop: CASSLNAGGTGNTIYF. Written as DNA, the CDR3 is TGTGCCAGCAGCCTTAATGCAGGGGGAACTGGAAACACCATATATTTT.